This T cell receptor (beta chain) was retrieved from a study of T cells in Graves' hyperthyroidism and ophthalmopathy. This clonotype has a count of ten or more. Amplification of TCR beta CDR3 regions was performed using RNA transcripts as template. The TCR CDR3 first-round RT-PCR relied on the HTBI primer set. TCRdb re-called the multiplex PCR reads through MiXCR, storing one row per CDR3 protein. The sample carries around 760,000 distinct CDR3 sequences, around 40% recorded once. The CDR3 sequence is 15 residues long. The V gene end was trimmed by 6 bases and the J gene end by 4 bases; junction bases not matched to a gene: 6. Germline V gives CDR1 DFQATT, CDR2 SNEGSKA (reference sequence).

This TCR came from a woman between 35 and 50 years old with Graves' hyperthyroidism. The source material was blood. This chain links TRBV20-1 with TRBJ2-5; 15 nucleotides match TRBD2. The chain's CDR3 is CSAQRTSGGVETQYF. The CDR3 DNA reads TGCAGTGCCCAAAGGACTAGCGGGGGGGTAGAGACCCAGTACTTC.